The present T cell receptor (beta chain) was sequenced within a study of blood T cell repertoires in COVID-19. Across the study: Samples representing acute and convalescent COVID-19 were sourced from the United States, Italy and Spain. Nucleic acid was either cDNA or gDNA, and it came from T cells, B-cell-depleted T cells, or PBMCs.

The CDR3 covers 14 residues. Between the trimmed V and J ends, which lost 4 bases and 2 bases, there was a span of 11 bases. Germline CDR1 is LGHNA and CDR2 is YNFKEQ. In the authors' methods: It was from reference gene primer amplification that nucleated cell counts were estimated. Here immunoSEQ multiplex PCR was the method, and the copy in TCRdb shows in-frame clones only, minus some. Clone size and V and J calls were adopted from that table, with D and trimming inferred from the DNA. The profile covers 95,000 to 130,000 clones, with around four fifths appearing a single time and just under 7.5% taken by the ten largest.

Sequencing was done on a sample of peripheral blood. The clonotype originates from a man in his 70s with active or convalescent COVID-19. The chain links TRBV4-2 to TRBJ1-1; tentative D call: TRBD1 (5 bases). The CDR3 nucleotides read TGTGCCAGCAGCCTAGAGACAGCAAACACTGAAGCTTTCTTT. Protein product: CASSLETANTEAFF.